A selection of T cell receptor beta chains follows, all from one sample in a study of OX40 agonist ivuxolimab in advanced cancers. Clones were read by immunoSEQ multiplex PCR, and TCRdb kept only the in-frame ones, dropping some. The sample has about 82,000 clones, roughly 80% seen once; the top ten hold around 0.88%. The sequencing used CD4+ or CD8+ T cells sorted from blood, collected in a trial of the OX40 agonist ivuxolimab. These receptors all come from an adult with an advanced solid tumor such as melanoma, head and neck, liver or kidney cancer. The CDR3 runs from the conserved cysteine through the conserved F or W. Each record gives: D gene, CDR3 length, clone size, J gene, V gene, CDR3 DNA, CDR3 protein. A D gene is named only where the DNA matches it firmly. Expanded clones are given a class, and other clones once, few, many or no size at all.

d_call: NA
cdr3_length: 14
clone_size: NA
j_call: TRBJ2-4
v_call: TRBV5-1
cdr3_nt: TGCGCCAGCAGCCTACAGGGAAGTCAGAACATTCAGTACTTC
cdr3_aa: CASSLQGSQNIQYF

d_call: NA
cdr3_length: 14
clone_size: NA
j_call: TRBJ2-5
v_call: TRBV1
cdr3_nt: TGCACCAGCAGCTACAGGGGCCGCCAAGAGACCCAGTACTTC
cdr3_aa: CTSSYRGRQETQYF

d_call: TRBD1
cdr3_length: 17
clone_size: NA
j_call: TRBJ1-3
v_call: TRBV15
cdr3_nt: TGTGCCACCAGCAGAGAGATACTGTCGGGACAGGGCTCTACCATATATTTT
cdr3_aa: CATSREILSGQGSTIYF

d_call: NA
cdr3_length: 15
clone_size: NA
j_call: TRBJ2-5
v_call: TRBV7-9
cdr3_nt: TGTGCCAGCAGCTTAGGACTGACGTACCAAGAGACCCAGTACTTC
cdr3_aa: CASSLGLTYQETQYF

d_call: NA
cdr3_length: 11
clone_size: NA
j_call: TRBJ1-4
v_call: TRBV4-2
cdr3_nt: TGTGCCAGCAGCCAAAGAGAAAAACTGTTTTTT
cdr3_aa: CASSQREKLFF

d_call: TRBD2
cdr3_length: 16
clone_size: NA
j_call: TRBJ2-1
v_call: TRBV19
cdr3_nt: TGTGCCAGTAGTAACTACCTAGCGGGGGACTACAATGAGCAGTTCTTC
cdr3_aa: CASSNYLAGDYNEQFF

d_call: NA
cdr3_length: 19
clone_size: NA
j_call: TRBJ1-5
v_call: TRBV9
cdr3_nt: TGTGCCAGCAGCGTAAATCCGCGTGGGGGGGCCGAGAAGGATCAGCCCCAGCATTTT
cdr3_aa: CASSVNPRGGAEKDQPQHF

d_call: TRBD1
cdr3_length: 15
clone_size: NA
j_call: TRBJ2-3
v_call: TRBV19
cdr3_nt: TGTGCCAGTAGTATAAACAGGGGGCGTCTCGATACGCAGTATTTT
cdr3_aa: CASSINRGRLDTQYF

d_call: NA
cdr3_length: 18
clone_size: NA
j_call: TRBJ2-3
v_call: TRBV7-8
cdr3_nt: TGTGCCAGCAGCGCATACAGGGTCTTGGGACCCAACACAGATACGCAGTATTTT
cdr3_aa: CASSAYRVLGPNTDTQYF

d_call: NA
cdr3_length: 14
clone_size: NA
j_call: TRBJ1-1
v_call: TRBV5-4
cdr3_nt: TGTGCCAGCAGCCCGGGACTTGGGAACACTGAAGCTTTCTTT
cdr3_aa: CASSPGLGNTEAFF

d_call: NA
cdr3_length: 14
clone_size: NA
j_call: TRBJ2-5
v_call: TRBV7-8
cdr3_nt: TGTGCCAGCAGCTTAGTCCAGTATACGAAGACCCAGTACTTC
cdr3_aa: CASSLVQYTKTQYF

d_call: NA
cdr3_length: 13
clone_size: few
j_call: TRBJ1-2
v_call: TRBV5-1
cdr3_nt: TGCGCCAGCAGCTTTGGTGCCACTATGGCTAGCACCTTC
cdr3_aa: CASSFGATMASTF

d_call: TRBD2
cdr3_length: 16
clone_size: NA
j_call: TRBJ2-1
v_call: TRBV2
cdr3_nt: TGTGCCAGCAGTGAAGCTGGCCTAGCGGGGGGACCTTATCAGTTCTTC
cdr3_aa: CASSEAGLAGGPYQFF

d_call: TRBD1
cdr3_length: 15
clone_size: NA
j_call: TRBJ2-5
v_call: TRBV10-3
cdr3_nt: TGTGCCATCAGACCACAGGGGGCGCCCCCAGAGACCCAGTACTTC
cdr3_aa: CAIRPQGAPPETQYF

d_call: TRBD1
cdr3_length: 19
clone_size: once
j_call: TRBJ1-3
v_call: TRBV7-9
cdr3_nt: TGTGCCAGCAGTTCCAACCTAAGACCGGGACAGGGTACTGGAAACACCATATATTTT
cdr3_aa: CASSSNLRPGQGTGNTIYF

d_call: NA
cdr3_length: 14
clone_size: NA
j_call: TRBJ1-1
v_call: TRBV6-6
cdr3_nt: TGTGCCAGCAGTTACGGGGTGAGGAACACTGAAGCTTTCTTT
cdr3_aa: CASSYGVRNTEAFF

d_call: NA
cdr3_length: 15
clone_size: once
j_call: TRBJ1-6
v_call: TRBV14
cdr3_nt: TGTGCCAGCAGCCAAGAACGGTCTTATAATTCACCCCTCCACTTT
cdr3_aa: CASSQERSYNSPLHF

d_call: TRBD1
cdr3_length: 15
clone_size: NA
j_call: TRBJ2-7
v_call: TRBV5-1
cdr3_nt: TGCGCCAGCAGCTGGTCGGGACAGGGAATCTACGAGCAGTACTTC
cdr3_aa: CASSWSGQGIYEQYF

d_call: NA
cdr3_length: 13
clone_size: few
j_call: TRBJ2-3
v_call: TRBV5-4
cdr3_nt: TGTGCCAGCAGCTTGGCGGGCACAGATACGCAGTATTTT
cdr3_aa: CASSLAGTDTQYF

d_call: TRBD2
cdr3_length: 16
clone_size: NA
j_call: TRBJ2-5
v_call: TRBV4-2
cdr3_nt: TGTGCCAGCAGCGGGACTAGCGGGAAAGACCAAGAGACCCAGTACTTC
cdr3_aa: CASSGTSGKDQETQYF

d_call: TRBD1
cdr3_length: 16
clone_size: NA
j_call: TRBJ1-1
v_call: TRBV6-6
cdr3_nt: TGTGCCAGCAGTACTACACTGACAGGGGGCTACACTGAAGCTTTCTTT
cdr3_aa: CASSTTLTGGYTEAFF

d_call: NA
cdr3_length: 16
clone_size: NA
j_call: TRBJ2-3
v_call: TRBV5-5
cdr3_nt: TGTGCCAGCAGCCCGGATCGGGTAGCGGAGACAGATACGCAGTATTTT
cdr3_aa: CASSPDRVAETDTQYF

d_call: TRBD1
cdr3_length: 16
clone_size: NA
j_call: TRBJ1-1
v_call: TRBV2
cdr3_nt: TGTGCCAGCAGGAAAACAGGGGAGGTCACGAACACTGAAGCTTTCTTT
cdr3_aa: CASRKTGEVTNTEAFF